One TCR beta chain is described in this entry. Its target is unknown. A much bigger clone sits one base away, suggesting this may be a read error. Aged 18 to 65, the patients had hyperthyroidism that was newly diagnosed and had lasted under 2 months. The sample originates from a study of T cells in Graves' hyperthyroidism and ophthalmopathy. Overall study findings and caveats: Most thyroid clonotypes expanded above 0.001 were also detected in blood.

Regions amplified from RNA transcripts were the TCR beta CDR3 regions. HTBI primers were used for first-round RT-PCR of the TCR CDR3. Via MiXCR, TCRdb re-called the multiplex PCR reads, giving one row per CDR3 protein. This sample carries hundreds of thousands of distinct CDR3 sequences, 14% of them seen once, and the ten largest clones take about 22%. This CDR3 contains 13 residues. CDR1 and CDR2 from the germline V gene are SEHNR and FQNEAQ (reference sequence). This clonotype was sampled from a woman younger than 45 with Graves' hyperthyroidism. The chain has TRBV7-9 and TRBJ2-7; D unresolved. Sequencing input: blood. CDR3 sequence reads: CASSASSSCEQYF. CDR3 DNA: TGTGCCAGCAGCGCCAGTAGCTCCTGCGAGCAGTACTTC.